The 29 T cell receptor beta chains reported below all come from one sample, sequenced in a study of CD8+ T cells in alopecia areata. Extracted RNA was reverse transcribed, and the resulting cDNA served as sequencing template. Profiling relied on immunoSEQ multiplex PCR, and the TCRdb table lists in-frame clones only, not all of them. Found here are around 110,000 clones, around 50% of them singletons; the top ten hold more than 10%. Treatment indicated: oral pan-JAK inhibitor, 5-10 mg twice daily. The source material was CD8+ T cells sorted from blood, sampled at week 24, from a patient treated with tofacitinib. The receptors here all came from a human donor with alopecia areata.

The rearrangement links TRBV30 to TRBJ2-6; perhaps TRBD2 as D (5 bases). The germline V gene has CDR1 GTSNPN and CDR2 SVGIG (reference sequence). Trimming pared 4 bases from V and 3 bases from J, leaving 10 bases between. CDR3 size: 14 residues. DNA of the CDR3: TGTGCCTGGACCCTCGGGGTTGGGGCCAACGTCCTGACTTTC. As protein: CAWTLGVGANVLTF.

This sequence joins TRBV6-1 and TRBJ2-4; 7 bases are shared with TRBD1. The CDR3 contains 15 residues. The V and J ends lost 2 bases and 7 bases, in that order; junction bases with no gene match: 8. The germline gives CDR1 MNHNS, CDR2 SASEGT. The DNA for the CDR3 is TGTGCCAGCAGTGAATTAGAGGGGGCCGGTAACATTCAGTACTTC. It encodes CASSELEGAGNIQYF.

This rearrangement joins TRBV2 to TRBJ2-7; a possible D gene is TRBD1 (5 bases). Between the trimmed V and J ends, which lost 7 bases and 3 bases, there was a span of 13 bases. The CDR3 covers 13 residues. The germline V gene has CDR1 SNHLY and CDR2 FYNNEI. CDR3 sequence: CASKQVAYYEQYF. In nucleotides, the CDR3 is TGTGCCAGCAAACAGGTCGCATACTACGAGCAGTACTTC.

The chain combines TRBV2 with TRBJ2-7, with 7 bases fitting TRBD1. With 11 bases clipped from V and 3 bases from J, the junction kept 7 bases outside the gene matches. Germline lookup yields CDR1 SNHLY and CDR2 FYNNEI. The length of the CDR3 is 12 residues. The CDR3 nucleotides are TGTGCCCACACAGGGGAAAGCTACGAGCAGTACTTC. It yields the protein CAHTGESYEQYF.

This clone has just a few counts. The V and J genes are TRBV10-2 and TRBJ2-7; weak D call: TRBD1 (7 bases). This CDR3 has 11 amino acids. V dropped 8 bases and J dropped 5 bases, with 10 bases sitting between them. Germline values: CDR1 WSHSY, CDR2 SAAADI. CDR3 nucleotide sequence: TGCGCCAGCGGAGGGGGCGACGAGCAGTACTTC. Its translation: CASGGGDEQYF.

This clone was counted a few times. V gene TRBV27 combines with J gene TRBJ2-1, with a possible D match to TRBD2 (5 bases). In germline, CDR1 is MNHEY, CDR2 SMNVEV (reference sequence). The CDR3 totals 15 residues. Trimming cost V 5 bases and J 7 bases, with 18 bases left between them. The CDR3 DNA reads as TGTGCCAGCAGTACTTTGTCCAGCCGGGGAAATGAGCAGTTCTTC. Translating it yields CASSTLSSRGNEQFF.

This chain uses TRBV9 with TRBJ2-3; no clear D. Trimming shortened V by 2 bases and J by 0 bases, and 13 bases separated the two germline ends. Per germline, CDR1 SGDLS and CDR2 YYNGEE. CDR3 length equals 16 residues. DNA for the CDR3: TGTGCCAGCAGCGTTTTCAAGGATTCAAGCACAGATACGCAGTATTTT. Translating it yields CASSVFKDSSTDTQYF.

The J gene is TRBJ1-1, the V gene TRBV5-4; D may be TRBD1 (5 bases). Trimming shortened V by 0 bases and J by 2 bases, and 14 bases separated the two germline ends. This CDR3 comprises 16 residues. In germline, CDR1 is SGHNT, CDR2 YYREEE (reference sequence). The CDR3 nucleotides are TGTGCCAGCAGCTTGGTCAGGGAGGGTTTAAACACTGAAGCTTTCTTT. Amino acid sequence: CASSLVREGLNTEAFF.

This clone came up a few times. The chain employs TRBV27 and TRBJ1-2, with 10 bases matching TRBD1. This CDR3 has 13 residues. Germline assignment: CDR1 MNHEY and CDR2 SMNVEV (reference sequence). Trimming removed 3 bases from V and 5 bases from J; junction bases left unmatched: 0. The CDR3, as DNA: TGTGCCAGCAGTTTGGACAGGGGGTATGGCTACACCTTC. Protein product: CASSLDRGYGYTF.

CDR3 sequence (DNA): TGTGCCAGCAGCCCGGGACCTTATGACGGGGAGCTGTTTTTT. This gives the protein CASSPGPYDGELFF. The chain uses TRBV5-5 and TRBJ2-2; D assignment may be TRBD1 or TRBD2 (5 bases each). Germline loops: CDR1 SGHKS, CDR2 YYEKEE (reference sequence). The CDR3 is 14 amino acids. Trimming stripped 4 bases from V and 7 bases from J, with 14 bases between.

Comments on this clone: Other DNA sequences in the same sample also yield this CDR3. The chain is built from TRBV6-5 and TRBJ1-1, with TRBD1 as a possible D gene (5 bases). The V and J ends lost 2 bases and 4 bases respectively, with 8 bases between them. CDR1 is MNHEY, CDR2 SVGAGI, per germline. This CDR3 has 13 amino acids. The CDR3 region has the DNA TGTGCCAGCAGTTACGGCAGGGTCACTGAAGCTTTCTTT. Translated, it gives CASSYGRVTEAFF.

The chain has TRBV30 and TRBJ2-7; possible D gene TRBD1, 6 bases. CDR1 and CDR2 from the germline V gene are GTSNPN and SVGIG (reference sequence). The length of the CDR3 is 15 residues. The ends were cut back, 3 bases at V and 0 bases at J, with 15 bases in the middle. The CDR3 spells CAWRERTVSSYEQYF. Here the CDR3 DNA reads TGTGCCTGGAGAGAAAGGACAGTGAGCTCCTACGAGCAGTACTTC.

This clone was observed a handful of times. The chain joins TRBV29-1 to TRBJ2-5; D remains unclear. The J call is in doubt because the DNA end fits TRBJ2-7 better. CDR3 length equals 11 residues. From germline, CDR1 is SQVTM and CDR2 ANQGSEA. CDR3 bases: TGCAGCGTCACGACACTCTACGAGCAGTACTTC. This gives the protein CSVTTLYEQYF.

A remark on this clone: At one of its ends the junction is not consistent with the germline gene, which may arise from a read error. The CDR3: CASSLGTGPLQTHF. The CDR3 nucleotides read TGTGCCAGCAGCTTGGGGACAGGACCGTTACAGACCCACTTC. The chain links TRBV5-6 to TRBJ2-7; 7 nucleotides align to TRBD1. CDR3 length: 14 amino acids. Germline CDR1 reads SGHDT; CDR2 reads YYEEEE.

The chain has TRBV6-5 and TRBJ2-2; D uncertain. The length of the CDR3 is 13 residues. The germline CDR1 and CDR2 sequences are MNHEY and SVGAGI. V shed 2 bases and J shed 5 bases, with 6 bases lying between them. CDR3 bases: TGTGCCAGCAGTTACCTGGAGACCGGGGAGCTGTTTTTT. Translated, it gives CASSYLETGELFF.

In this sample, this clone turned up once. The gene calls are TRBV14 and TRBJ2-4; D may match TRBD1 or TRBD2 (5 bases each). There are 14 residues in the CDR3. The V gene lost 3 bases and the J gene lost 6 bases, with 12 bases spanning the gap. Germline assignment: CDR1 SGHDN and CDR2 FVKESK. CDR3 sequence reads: CASSHWDQGNIQYF. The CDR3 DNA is TGTGCCAGCAGCCACTGGGACCAGGGAAACATTCAGTACTTC.

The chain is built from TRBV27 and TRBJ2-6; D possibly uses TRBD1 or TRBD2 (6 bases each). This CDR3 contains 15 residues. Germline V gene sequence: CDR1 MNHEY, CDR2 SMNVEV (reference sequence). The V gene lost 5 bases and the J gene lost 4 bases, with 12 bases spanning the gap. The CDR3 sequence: CASSEGGTGANVLTF. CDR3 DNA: TGTGCCAGCAGTGAGGGGGGTACCGGGGCCAACGTCCTGACTTTC.

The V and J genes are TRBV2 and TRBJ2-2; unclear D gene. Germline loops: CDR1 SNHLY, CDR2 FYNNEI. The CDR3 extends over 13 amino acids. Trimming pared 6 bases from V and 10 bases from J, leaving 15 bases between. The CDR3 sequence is CASSSHAQVELFF. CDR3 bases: TGTGCCAGCAGCTCCCACGCCCAGGTGGAGCTGTTTTTT.

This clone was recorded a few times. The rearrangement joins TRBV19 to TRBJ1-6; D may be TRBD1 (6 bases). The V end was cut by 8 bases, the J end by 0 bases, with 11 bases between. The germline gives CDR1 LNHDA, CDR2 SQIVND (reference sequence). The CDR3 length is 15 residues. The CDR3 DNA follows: TGTGCCAGTGGTCGACAGGACTCCTATAATTCACCCCTCCACTTT. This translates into CASGRQDSYNSPLHF. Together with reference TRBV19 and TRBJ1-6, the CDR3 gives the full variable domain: DGGITQSPKYLFRKEGQNVTLSCEQNLNHDAMYWYRQDPGQGLRLIYYSQIVNDFQKGDIAEGYSVSREKKESFPLTVTSAQKNPTAFYLCASGRQDSYNSPLHFGNGTRLTVT.

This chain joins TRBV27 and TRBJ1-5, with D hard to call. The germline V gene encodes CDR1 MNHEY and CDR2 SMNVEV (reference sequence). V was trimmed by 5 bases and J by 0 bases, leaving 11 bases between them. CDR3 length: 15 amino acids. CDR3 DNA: TGTGCCAGCAGTCCGGACGGTTATAGCAATCAGCCCCAGCATTTT. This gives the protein CASSPDGYSNQPQHF.

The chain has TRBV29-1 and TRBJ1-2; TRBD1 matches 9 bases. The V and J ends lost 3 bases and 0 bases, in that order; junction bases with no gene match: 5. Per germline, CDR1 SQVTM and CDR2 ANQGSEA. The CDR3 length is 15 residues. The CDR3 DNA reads TGCAGCGTTGAGGGGGACAGGGATGCTAACTATGGCTACACCTTC. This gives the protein CSVEGDRDANYGYTF. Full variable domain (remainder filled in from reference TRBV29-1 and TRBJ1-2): SAVISQKPSRDICQRGTSLTIQCQVDSQVTMMFWYRQQPGQSLTLIATANQGSEATYESGFVIDKFPISRPNLTFSTLTVSNMSPEDSSIYLCSVEGDRDANYGYTFGSGTRLTVV.

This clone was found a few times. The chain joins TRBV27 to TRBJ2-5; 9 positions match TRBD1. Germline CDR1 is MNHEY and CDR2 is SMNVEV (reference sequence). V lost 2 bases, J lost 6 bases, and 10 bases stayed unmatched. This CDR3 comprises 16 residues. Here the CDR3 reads CASSLLPRDRVQTQYF. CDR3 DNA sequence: TGTGCCAGCAGTTTACTTCCTCGGGACAGGGTGCAGACCCAGTACTTC.

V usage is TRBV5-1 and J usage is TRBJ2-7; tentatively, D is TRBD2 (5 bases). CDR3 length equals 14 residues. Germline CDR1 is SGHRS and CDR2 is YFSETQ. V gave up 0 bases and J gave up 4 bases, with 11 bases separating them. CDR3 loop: CASSLGVRGYEQYF. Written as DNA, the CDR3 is TGCGCCAGCAGCTTGGGGGTTCGGGGATACGAGCAGTACTTC.

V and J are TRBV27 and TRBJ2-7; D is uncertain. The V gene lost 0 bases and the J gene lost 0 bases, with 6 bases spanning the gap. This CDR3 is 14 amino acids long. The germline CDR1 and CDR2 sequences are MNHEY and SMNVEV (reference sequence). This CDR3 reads CASSLSDASYEQYF. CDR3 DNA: TGTGCCAGCAGTTTATCCGACGCCTCCTACGAGCAGTACTTC.

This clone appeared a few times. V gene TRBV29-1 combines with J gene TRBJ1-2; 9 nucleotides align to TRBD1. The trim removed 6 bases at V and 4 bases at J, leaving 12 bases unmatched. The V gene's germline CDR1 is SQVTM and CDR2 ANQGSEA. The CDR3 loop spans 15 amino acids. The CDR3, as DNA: TGCAGCGTCGAATACCGGGACAGGGTCCCCTATGGCTACACCTTC. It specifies CSVEYRDRVPYGYTF.

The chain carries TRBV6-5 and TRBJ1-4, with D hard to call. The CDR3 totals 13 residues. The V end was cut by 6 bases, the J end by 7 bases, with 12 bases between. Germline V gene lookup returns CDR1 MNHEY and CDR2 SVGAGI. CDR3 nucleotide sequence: TGTGCCAGCAGCCCAATTGGACTTGAAAAACTGTTTTTT. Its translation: CASSPIGLEKLFF.

The CDR3 loop is CAIRTGQGEGTQYF. In DNA form, the CDR3 reads TGTGCCATCAGGACTGGACAGGGAGAGGGGACCCAGTACTTC. J is TRBJ2-5 and V is TRBV10-3; TRBD1 agrees at 8 bases. Germline CDR1 and CDR2: ENHRY and SYGVKD. V dropped 6 bases and J dropped 7; count of bases not matched to a gene: 10. The length of the CDR3 is 14 residues.

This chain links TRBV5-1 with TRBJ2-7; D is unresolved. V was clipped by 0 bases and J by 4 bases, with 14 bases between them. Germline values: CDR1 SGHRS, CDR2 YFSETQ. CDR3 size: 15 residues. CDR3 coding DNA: TGCGCCAGCAGCTTGGATTTGGCGACACCTTACGAGCAGTACTTC. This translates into CASSLDLATPYEQYF.

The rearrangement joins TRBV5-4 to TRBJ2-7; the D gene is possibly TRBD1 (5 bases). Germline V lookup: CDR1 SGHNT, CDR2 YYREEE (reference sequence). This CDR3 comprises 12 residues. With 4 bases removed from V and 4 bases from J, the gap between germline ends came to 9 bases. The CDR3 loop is CASSPDSYEQYF. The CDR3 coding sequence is TGTGCCAGCAGCCCTGACAGTTACGAGCAGTACTTC.